This record covers a single TCR beta chain. Under the authors' procedure: Scientists estimated how many nucleated cells there were by amplifying reference gene primers. TCRdb keeps only in-frame clones here, not all; method: immunoSEQ multiplex PCR. That table supplies the V and J calls and clone size; D and trimming were determined from the DNA. The sample consists of approximately 330,000 clones, approximately 86% of them appearing once. These data originate in a study of blood T cell repertoires in COVID-19. Study summary: There were acute and convalescent COVID-19 samples, and they came from the United States, Italy and Spain.

The sample comprised peripheral blood. This clonotype was obtained from a man in his thirties or forties with COVID-19, enrolled during active disease.

This chain's CDR3 is CASSRGTAYGYTF. As DNA, the CDR3 is TGCGCCAGCAGCCGTGGGACAGCCTATGGCTACACCTTC. The gene calls are TRBV5-1 and TRBJ1-2, with 7 nucleotides matching TRBD1. The V segment lost 4 bases and the J segment 4 bases; nucleotides outside the gene matches: 4. This CDR3 spans 13 amino acids. Per germline, CDR1 SGHRS and CDR2 YFSETQ. Combining the CDR3 with reference TRBV5-1 and TRBJ1-2 gives the whole variable domain KAGVTQTPRYLIKTRGQQVTLSCSPISGHRSVSWYQQTPGQGLQFLFEYFSETQRNKGNFPGRFSGRQFSNSRSEMNVSTLELGDSALYLCASSRGTAYGYTFGSGTRLTVV.